Presented here are 24 T cell receptor beta chains from one specimen sequenced in a study of blood T cell repertoires in COVID-19. TCRdb's copy holds only in-frame clones and misses some; the assay was immunoSEQ multiplex PCR. The sample holds more than 140,000 clones, around 83% seen once. The source material was peripheral blood. The receptor set was obtained from a human donor in a cohort sampled during active COVID-19.

The chain couples TRBV5-1 to TRBJ2-5; TRBD2 is a possible D gene (5 bases). V lost 4 bases and J lost 7, with 14 bases in between. The CDR3 extends over 13 amino acids. Germline assignment: CDR1 SGHRS and CDR2 YFSETQ. CDR3 sequence reads: CASSNEGSGTQYF. CDR3 coding DNA: TGCGCCAGCAGCAATGAAGGGAGCGGGACCCAGTACTTC.

This chain uses TRBV21-1 with TRBJ2-1; the D segment call TRBD2 is taken from the table without a DNA check. TRBV21-1 is shown as a pseudogene. The CDR3 has 15 amino acids. The CDR3 reads CASSKRGASHNEQFF. The CDR3 nucleotides are TGTGCCAGCAGCAAACGCGGGGCTAGCCACAATGAGCAGTTCTTC.

CDR3 nucleotide sequence: TGTGCCAGCAGCTTGGACGGGGGAGGCTCCTATAATTCACCCCTCCACTTT. This codes for CASSLDGGGSYNSPLHF. The J gene is TRBJ1-6, the V gene TRBV5-4, with D possibly TRBD1 on 5 matching bases. The V and J ends lost 0 bases and 0 bases respectively, with 10 bases between them. The CDR3 covers 17 residues. Germline CDR1 reads SGHNT; CDR2 reads YYREEE (reference sequence).

The chain is built from TRBV18 and TRBJ1-1, with D unclear. This CDR3 contains 15 residues. The V end was cut by 3 bases, the J end by 1 base, with 12 bases between. Germline CDR1 and CDR2: KGHSH and LQKENI. The CDR3 DNA reads TGTGCCAGCTCACCTCGGAACAGCCAGAACACTGAAGCTTTCTTT. This gives the protein CASSPRNSQNTEAFF. Filled out from reference TRBV18 and TRBJ1-1, the complete variable domain reads NAGVMQNPRHLVRRRGQEARLRCSPMKGHSHVYWYRQLPEEGLKFMVYLQKENIIDESGMPKERFSAEFPKEGPSILRIQQVVRGDSAAYFCASSPRNSQNTEAFFGQGTRLTVV.

The V call is TRBV6-6, the J call TRBJ2-2, with D possibly TRBD2 on 6 matching bases. In germline, CDR1 is MNHNY, CDR2 SVGAGI (reference sequence). The CDR3 has 12 residues. Trimming took off 6 bases at V and 6 bases at J, with 8 bases between the two ends. CDR3 nucleotide sequence: TGTGCCAGCAGGGGGACTCCCGGGGAGCTGTTTTTT. Protein product: CASRGTPGELFF.

The chain combines TRBV3-1 (or the pseudogene TRBV3-2) with TRBJ2-7; 7 bases match TRBD2. The V gene's germline CDR1 is LGHDT and CDR2 YNNKEL (reference sequence). The CDR3 is 17 residues long. Trimming removed 0 bases from V and 2 bases from J; junction bases left unmatched: 10. The CDR3 reads CASSQDIGAGLAYEQYF. Written as DNA, the CDR3 is TGTGCCAGCAGCCAAGATATAGGAGCGGGATTGGCCTACGAGCAGTACTTC.

The chain recombines TRBV5-4 with TRBJ1-6; weak D call: TRBD1 (6 bases). CDR3 size: 15 residues. The V gene lost 0 bases and the J gene lost 9 bases, with 13 bases spanning the gap. Germline V gene data show CDR1 as SGHNT and CDR2 as YYREEE (reference sequence). The CDR3 here is CASSLAGQQRSPLHF. The CDR3, as DNA: TGTGCCAGCAGCTTGGCGGGACAACAACGTTCACCCCTCCACTTT.

The genes are TRBV28 and TRBJ1-1; TRBD1 is a possible D gene (5 bases). The CDR3 extends over 12 amino acids. Trimming took off 4 bases at V and 4 bases at J, with 7 bases between the two ends. Germline V lookup: CDR1 MDHEN, CDR2 SYDVKM. CDR3 region: CASSSQGTEAFF. The CDR3 DNA reads TGTGCCAGCAGTTCCCAGGGCACTGAAGCTTTCTTT.

The gene calls are TRBV7-3 and TRBJ2-1; 8 bases are shared with TRBD2. In germline, CDR1 is SGHTA, CDR2 FQGTGA. V dropped 4 bases and J dropped 7; count of bases not matched to a gene: 9. This CDR3 is 15 amino acids long. CDR3 region: CASSSINSGANEQFF. CDR3 nucleotide sequence: TGTGCCAGCAGCTCCATAAATAGCGGGGCTAATGAGCAGTTCTTC.

The chain links TRBV7-9 to TRBJ2-3; 8 bases match TRBD2. Per the germline V gene, CDR1 is SEHNR and CDR2 is FQNEAQ (reference sequence). The ends lost 3 bases at V and 0 bases at J; junction bases unmatched: 2. This CDR3 is 15 amino acids long. The CDR3 here is CASSLRGVSTDTQYF. The CDR3 bases are TGTGCCAGCAGCTTGCGGGGGGTTAGCACAGATACGCAGTATTTT.

This clone has only a few counts. The gene calls are TRBV30 and TRBJ2-7, with D perhaps matching TRBD2 (5 bases). The CDR3 covers 14 residues. Trimming took 5 bases from V and 5 from J, leaving 19 bases between them. Germline-derived CDR1 and CDR2 are GTSNPN and SVGIG (reference sequence). The CDR3 region is CAWGKQTGRDEQYF. The CDR3 nucleotides read TGTGCCTGGGGAAAGCAAACGGGGAGAGACGAGCAGTACTTC.

This sequence joins TRBV14 and TRBJ2-1, with TRBD2 matching over 7 bases. CDR1 is SGHDN and CDR2 is FVKESK in the germline V gene. This CDR3 comprises 14 residues. V shed 8 bases and J 0 bases; nucleotides not matched to a gene: 4. The CDR3 nucleotides are TGTGCCAGCCAGCGCGGGAGCTCCTACAATGAGCAGTTCTTC. Translation gives CASQRGSSYNEQFF.

This sequence joins TRBV7-8 and TRBJ2-3, with 8 bases fitting TRBD2. This CDR3 is 15 amino acids long. Trimming cost V 3 bases and J 1 base; bases outside gene matches: 3. Germline V gives CDR1 SGHVS, CDR2 FQNEAQ. The CDR3 DNA sequence: TGTGCCAGCAGCTTTTTGACTAGCGGCACAGATACGCAGTATTTT. Its translation: CASSFLTSGTDTQYF.

This clone was seen more than once but under ten times. V usage is TRBV7-9 and J usage is TRBJ1-5; D not resolved. The CDR3 contains 16 residues. CDR1 is SEHNR and CDR2 is FQNEAQ in the germline V gene (reference sequence). Trimming took off 1 base at V and 4 bases at J, with 14 bases between the two ends. For the CDR3, the DNA is TGTGCCAGCAGCTTAGACGCCCGGGCGGGGAATCAGCCCCAGCATTTT. It is translated as CASSLDARAGNQPQHF.

The V call is TRBV28, the J call TRBJ1-2; D perhaps matches TRBD1 (5 bases). The V and J ends lost 1 base and 4 bases respectively, with 16 bases between them. Germline V gene sequence: CDR1 MDHEN, CDR2 SYDVKM. This CDR3 has 16 amino acids. CDR3 protein: CASSLSILGQGYGYTF. CDR3 coding DNA: TGTGCCAGCAGTTTATCTATCTTAGGGCAGGGCTATGGCTACACCTTC.

This clone has just one count. The rearrangement uses TRBV5-1 and TRBJ2-1; TRBD2 aligns across 7 bases. CDR1 is SGHRS, CDR2 YFSETQ, per germline. CDR3 length: 16 residues. Germline trimming cut 3 bases from V and 5 bases from J; bases unmatched to any gene: 11. The CDR3 protein is CASSSSYSGANNEQFF. CDR3 nucleotide sequence: TGCGCCAGCAGCTCATCATACAGCGGGGCTAACAATGAGCAGTTCTTC.

This chain uses TRBV15 with TRBJ1-6, with D possibly being TRBD1 (6 bases). The CDR3 is made up of 14 amino acids. CDR1 and CDR2 (germline): LNHNV, YYDKDF (reference sequence). V lost 4 bases, J lost 10 bases, and 14 bases lay in between. For the CDR3, the DNA is TGTGCCACCAGCACGCGAAAAGGACAGTCACCCCTCCACTTT. Protein product: CATSTRKGQSPLHF.

This clone appeared a few times. The chain carries TRBV5-4 and TRBJ2-2, with D perhaps TRBD1 (6 bases). Germline V lookup: CDR1 SGHNT, CDR2 YYREEE (reference sequence). This CDR3 contains 17 residues. With 0 bases removed from V and 0 bases from J, the gap between germline ends came to 12 bases. This CDR3 reads CASSLGPGATNTGELFF. CDR3 nucleotides: TGTGCCAGCAGCTTGGGCCCAGGGGCTACGAACACCGGGGAGCTGTTTTTT.

The CDR3 sequence: CASSHQLGLATYNEQFF. The CDR3, as DNA: TGTGCCAGCAGTCACCAATTGGGACTAGCGACCTACAATGAGCAGTTCTTC. V is TRBV6-2 or TRBV6-3 and J is TRBJ2-1, with 10 bases that match TRBD2. The CDR3 runs to 17 residues. V gave up 5 bases and J gave up 2 bases; unmatched junction bases: 9. Germline loops: CDR1 MNHEY, CDR2 SVGEGT.

The chain joins TRBV2 to TRBJ2-1; D not certain. The V gene lost 6 bases and the J gene lost 7 bases, with 10 bases spanning the gap. Germline assignment: CDR1 SNHLY and CDR2 FYNNEI. The CDR3 extends over 12 amino acids. Here the CDR3 DNA reads TGTGCCAGCAGGAGCGTAGGTAATGAGCAGTTCTTC. This sequence encodes CASRSVGNEQFF.

The chain employs TRBV2 and TRBJ2-3; 10 positions match TRBD2. This CDR3 region has 17 residues. Trimming at V came to 4 bases and at J to 3 bases, leaving 10 bases not matched to a gene. Germline V gene lookup returns CDR1 SNHLY and CDR2 FYNNEI. This CDR3 reads CASSVPSGSLVTDTQYF. CDR3 coding DNA: TGTGCCAGCAGTGTTCCTAGCGGGAGCTTGGTGACAGATACGCAGTATTTT. The full variable domain, in which reference TRBV2 and TRBJ2-3 provide the parts outside the CDR3, is EPEVTQTPSHQVTQMGQEVILRCVPISNHLYFYWYRQILGQKVEFLVSFYNNEISEKSEIFDDQFSVERPDGSNFTLKIRSTKLEDSAMYFCASSVPSGSLVTDTQYFGPGTRLTVL.

This clone has only one observation. The chain has TRBV2 and TRBJ2-3, with 14 positions matching TRBD2. The CDR3 length is 16 residues. V dropped 5 bases and J dropped 5; count of bases not matched to a gene: 6. Germline CDR1 is SNHLY and CDR2 is FYNNEI. CDR3 nucleotides: TGTGCCAGCAGTTTGGGACTAGCGGGAGTGGGAGATACGCAGTATTTT. Amino acid sequence: CASSLGLAGVGDTQYF.

V gene TRBV5-1 combines with J gene TRBJ2-2; D unclear. The CDR3 runs 14 residues. The germline gives CDR1 SGHRS, CDR2 YFSETQ. V dropped 4 bases and J dropped 5 bases, with 12 bases sitting between them. The CDR3 DNA follows: TGCGCCAGCAGCCCCCCCGCGGAAACCGGGGAGCTGTTTTTT. This encodes CASSPPAETGELFF.

The CDR3: CASSDLTLAGTTDTQYF. The DNA of the CDR3 is TGTGCCAGCAGTGATCTTACCCTAGCGGGAACCACAGATACGCAGTATTTT. The chain couples TRBV25-1 to TRBJ2-3, with 9 bases lining up with TRBD2. The CDR3 sequence is 17 residues long. V shed 3 bases, J shed 2 bases, and the junction held 9 bases outside the gene matches. Germline V gives CDR1 MGHDK, CDR2 SYGVNS.